Shown below are 13 T cell receptor beta chains from a single sample sequenced in a study of blood T cell repertoires in COVID-19. Libraries were prepared by immunoSEQ multiplex PCR; TCRdb keeps only in-frame clonotypes and omits some of them. The repertoire holds about 250,000 clones, with around 84% as singletons. Sequenced sample: PBMCs or T cells enriched from blood (not recorded which). The receptors stem from a man aged 40-49 years who had recovered from COVID-19.

A word on this clone: The sample has other DNA sequences that encode this CDR3 too. V usage is TRBV28 and J usage is TRBJ1-2; D not certain. This CDR3 region has 12 residues. Germline CDR1 MDHEN, CDR2 SYDVKM. V was trimmed by 2 bases and J by 4 bases, leaving 5 bases between them. Here the CDR3 reads CASSLAGYGYTF. CDR3 in DNA: TGTGCCAGCAGTTTAGCCGGCTATGGCTACACCTTC.

This clone was recorded once. J is TRBJ2-2 and V is TRBV5-1; 10 bases fit TRBD1. Trimming cost V 3 bases and J 6 bases; bases outside gene matches: 8. Looked up from germline, CDR1 is SGHRS and CDR2 is YFSETQ. The CDR3 has 16 residues. CDR3: CASSYRTGGNPGELFF. The CDR3, as DNA: TGCGCCAGCAGCTATCGGACAGGGGGTAATCCCGGGGAGCTGTTTTTT.

J is TRBJ2-5 and V is TRBV28; TRBD1 aligns across 7 bases. Per germline, CDR1 MDHEN and CDR2 SYDVKM. The CDR3 has 12 residues. V shed 7 bases, J shed 3 bases, and the junction held 2 bases outside the gene matches. As DNA, the CDR3 is TGTGCCAGCAACACAGGGGAAGAGACCCAGTACTTC. It specifies CASNTGEETQYF.

This chain connects TRBV28 to TRBJ1-4, with TRBD1 matching over 9 bases. V was clipped by 3 bases and J by 7 bases; unmatched bases: 6. This CDR3 has 15 amino acids. Germline V lookup: CDR1 MDHEN, CDR2 SYDVKM. The CDR3 DNA reads TGTGCCAGCAGTTTGACAGGGGGGAGACGTGAAAAACTGTTTTTT. It specifies CASSLTGGRREKLFF. The entire variable domain, with the rest obtained from reference TRBV28 and TRBJ1-4, is as follows: DVKVTQSSRYLVKRTGEKVFLECVQDMDHENMFWYRQDPGLGLRLIYFSYDVKMKEKGDIPEGYSVSREKKERFSLILESASTNQTSMYLCASSLTGGRREKLFFGSGTQLSVL.

The rearrangement uses TRBV2 and TRBJ1-6; D unclear. The CDR3 runs to 13 residues. V shed 3 bases and J shed 5 bases, with 5 bases lying between them. Germline loops: CDR1 SNHLY, CDR2 FYNNEI. CDR3 region: CASSDTDNSPLHF. The CDR3 region has the DNA TGTGCCAGCAGTGACACAGATAATTCACCCCTCCACTTT. Together with reference TRBV2 and TRBJ1-6, the CDR3 gives the full variable domain: EPEVTQTPSHQVTQMGQEVILRCVPISNHLYFYWYRQILGQKVEFLVSFYNNEISEKSEIFDDQFSVERPDGSNFTLKIRSTKLEDSAMYFCASSDTDNSPLHFGNGTRLTVT.

This rearrangement joins TRBV4-2 to TRBJ1-1; D remains ambiguous. This CDR3 contains 13 residues. CDR1 is LGHNA and CDR2 is YNFKEQ in the germline V gene. V was cut by 0 bases and J by 6 bases, with 8 bases left in between. The CDR3 region has the DNA TGTGCCAGCAGCCAAGAGTGGGCTCCTGAAGCTTTCTTT. Translating gives CASSQEWAPEAFF.

The chain couples TRBV18 to TRBJ1-2; possibly TRBD1 for D (5 bases). This CDR3 is 16 amino acids long. The V gene's germline CDR1 is KGHSH and CDR2 LQKENI. Trimming shortened V by 6 bases and J by 5 bases, and 22 bases separated the two germline ends. The CDR3 region has the DNA TGTGCCAGCTCGCTAACCACCGGGACGGGGGATTATGGCTACACCTTC. Protein product: CASSLTTGTGDYGYTF.

Here the CDR3 DNA reads TGTGCCACGAGCCCTGGATCAGGGGCTAACTATGGCTACACCTTC. Protein: CATSPGSGANYGYTF. The chain joins TRBV5-4 to TRBJ1-2; D might be TRBD1 (6 bases). The CDR3 loop spans 15 amino acids. Germline loops: CDR1 SGHNT, CDR2 YYREEE (reference sequence). Trimming stripped 9 bases from V and 0 bases from J, with 18 bases between.

The V and J genes are TRBV28 and TRBJ2-7, with D possibly matching TRBD1 (5 bases). This CDR3 spans 12 amino acids. V gave up 3 bases and J gave up 5 bases, with 8 bases separating them. Germline CDR1 is MDHEN and CDR2 is SYDVKM. CDR3 in amino acids: CASSFEDNEQYF. The CDR3 region has the DNA TGTGCCAGCAGTTTCGAGGACAACGAGCAGTACTTC.

With respect to this clone: An end of the junction differs from the germline gene, which may be a read error. The rearrangement uses TRBV2 and TRBJ2-1; D is ambiguous. CDR1 and CDR2 (germline): SNHLY, FYNNEI. The CDR3 is made up of 11 amino acids. This CDR3 reads CASISFNEQFF. Here the CDR3 DNA reads TGTGCCAGCATTTCCTTCAATGAGCAGTTCTTC. Full variable domain (rest looked up from reference TRBV2 and TRBJ2-1): EPEVTQTPSHQVTQMGQEVILRCVPISNHLYFYWYRQILGQKVEFLVSFYNNEISEKSEIFDDQFSVERPDGSNFTLKIRSTKLEDSAMYFCASISFNEQFFGPGTRLTVL.

This chain joins TRBV11-3 and TRBJ1-1; tentatively, D is TRBD1 (6 bases). The V and J ends lost 5 bases and 1 base respectively, with 17 bases between them. The CDR3 extends over 16 amino acids. Looked up from germline, CDR1 is SGHNT and CDR2 is YENEEA. The CDR3 DNA reads TGTGCCAGCAGCCCCAATGTACCAGGGGCGAACACTGAAGCTTTCTTT. Translated: CASSPNVPGANTEAFF.

There are a few counts of this clone. CDR3 in DNA: TGTGCCAGCTCGCCCGGACAGGGGATCTCCTACAATGAGCAGTTCTTC. It encodes CASSPGQGISYNEQFF. J is TRBJ2-1 and V is TRBV18; 9 bases fit TRBD1. There are 16 residues in the CDR3. Per the germline V gene, CDR1 is KGHSH and CDR2 is LQKENI. Germline trimming cut 6 bases from V and 0 bases from J; bases unmatched to any gene: 6.

The chain joins TRBV24-1 to TRBJ1-3; D is ambiguous. Germline assignment: CDR1 KGHDR and CDR2 SFDVKD. CDR3 length: 15 amino acids. V was trimmed by 2 bases and J by 1 base, leaving 8 bases between them. The CDR3 is CATSDWASSGNTIYF. CDR3 in DNA: TGTGCCACCAGTGATTGGGCGTCTTCTGGAAACACCATATATTTT.